Sequencing of this T cell receptor beta chain was carried out in a study of T cells in narcolepsy (dated by TCRdb to the late 2010s). Concerning the study at large: The study enrolled patients with narcolepsy type 1 or type 2 (NT1, NT2) together with healthy control donors. Autoreactive T cells targeting hypocretin neuron self-antigens (hypocretin, TRIB2) were sought in narcolepsy patients, and TCR Vbeta sequencing was used to track clonotypes in blood and CSF.

For TCR Vbeta sequencing, memory CD4+ T cells were sorted ex vivo from the peripheral blood of narcolepsy patients and healthy controls. About this clone: Its antigen is not yet known. One base away there is no much larger clone; base qualities are not given.

The library was produced with the immunoSEQ multiplex PCR assay. As stored in TCRdb, this immuneACCESS dataset retains in-frame rearrangements with V and J assigned. A fraction of the clones does not appear; measured against another copy, unresolved V genes explain less than half of the discrepancy, and the remainder lacks a known reason. A total of about 22,000 clones appear in this sample, approximately 82% of them only once. The ten biggest clones cover around 4.2% of the sample. From cysteine to phenylalanine, the CDR3 is 16 amino acids long. Kept here is only the CDR3 DNA, which spans 48 bases and is read in frame from base 1. Reading the germline V gene gives CDR1 SGHAT and CDR2 FQNNGV. For this chain, trimming is 5 bases at the V end and 7 bases at the J end, and the number of junction bases without a gene match is 11. Broader findings and caveats from the paper: Numbers of sequenced blood memory CD4+ clonotypes were comparable, averaging about 40,000 in patients and some 33,000 in controls. Plots comparing CSF and blood CD4+ T cell clonotypes from the same patient highlighted HCRT-specific and TRIB2-specific autoreactive clonotypes. No sequences matching autoreactive T cell clones were contained in some blood memory CD4+ repertoires from patients and controls. Autoreactive clonotypes were reported to be detected serially in the blood of the same patients and of different patients, but not in the blood of healthy controls.

Sequencing used memory (CD45RA-) CD4+ T cells from blood. What this sample's cell subset or site label stands for: memory T cells sorted ex vivo from peripheral blood. The chain employs TRBV11-2 and TRBJ2-5, and TRBD2 matches 12 of the central bases. The receptor was derived from a human donor in good health. Read as DNA, the sequence is TGTGCCAGCAGCCCCCGGCTAGCGGGGGGGCGTGGGACCCAGTACTTC. Its translation reads: CASSPRLAGGRGTQYF.